In its sample, the clone carrying this TCR beta chain was seen many times. Its antigen is still unknown. CDR1 and CDR2 from the germline V gene are MNHNY and SVGAGI (reference sequence). This CDR3 contains 15 residues. Trimming stripped 5 bases from V and 0 bases from J, with 11 bases between. The data stem from a study of T cells in Graves' hyperthyroidism and ophthalmopathy. Study-wide findings and caveats: Appearing also in blood were most of the thyroid clonotypes expanded above 0.001. Ophthalmopathy was separated from stable hyperthyroidism by a 13 V-J model.

Diagnoses rested on clinical symptoms, serum thyroxine and TRAb, thyroid ultrasound and orbital computed tomography. The TCR beta CDR3 regions underwent amplification using RNA transcripts as the source. The HTBI set primed first-round TCR CDR3 RT-PCR. One entry per CDR3 protein results from TCRdb running MiXCR on the multiplex PCR reads. The sample has around 660,000 distinct CDR3 sequences, 45% seen once. This receptor was taken from an adult man with Graves' disease, either hyperthyroidism or ophthalmopathy (not recorded which). The sequenced sample consisted of peripheral blood or thyroid tissue (not recorded which). The chain combines TRBV6-6 with TRBJ1-3; D is unclear. CDR3 DNA: TGTGCCAGCAGTGAAGAGGGCCTCTCTGGAAACACCATATATTTT. Amino acid sequence: CASSEEGLSGNTIYF.